A single sample is the source of the 13 T cell receptor beta chains below, sequenced in a study of Ad26.COV2.S vaccination and SARS-CoV-2 variants. Profiled with immunoSEQ multiplex PCR; TCRdb holds only in-frame clones, not every one. The top ten clones hold approximately 2.5% of a sample with hundreds of thousands of clones, approximately 89% of them seen once. Treatment defined: some 20 received Ad26.COV2.S at low or high dose, single or two shots; several received placebo; per-sample allocation not given. Sample collection was performed on day 63 after the first vaccine or placebo injection. Here the sequenced sample was peripheral blood, taken in a trial of Ad26.COV2.S vaccine versus placebo. The receptor source for this set is a person between 18 and 65 years old who received the Ad26.COV2.S COVID-19 vaccine or a placebo.

The rearrangement joins TRBV7-9 to TRBJ1-1; 10 bases are shared with TRBD1. The CDR3 has 18 amino acids. Per the germline V gene, CDR1 is SEHNR and CDR2 is FQNEAQ (reference sequence). V was clipped by 4 bases and J by 0 bases; unmatched bases: 11. For the CDR3, the DNA is TGTGCCAGCAGCTCCCCCCCCGGGACAGGGGCAATGAACACTGAAGCTTTCTTT. Translation: CASSSPPGTGAMNTEAFF.

The chain uses TRBV28 and TRBJ1-6; 7 nucleotides align to TRBD1. The CDR3 is made up of 20 amino acids. Germline lookup yields CDR1 MDHEN and CDR2 SYDVKM. With V trimmed by 5 bases and J by 0 bases, 16 bases remained unmatched. The CDR3 nucleotides read TGTGCCAGCAGTCCCCCCGGCCGGGACAGTGGGAGCTCCTATAATTCACCCCTCCACTTT. This gives the protein CASSPPGRDSGSSYNSPLHF.

J is TRBJ2-7 and V is TRBV7-9, with D unclear. Deletions cut 5 bases from V and 2 bases from J, with 19 bases between. The CDR3 sequence is 16 residues long. From germline, CDR1 is SEHNR and CDR2 FQNEAQ (reference sequence). In nucleotides, the CDR3 is TGTGCCAGCAGCCCTCACCCTGCGACGGCTACCTACGAGCAGTACTTC. Amino acid sequence: CASSPHPATATYEQYF.

The chain carries TRBV28 and TRBJ1-5; D is unresolved. CDR3 length: 16 amino acids. Trimming took off 3 bases at V and 6 bases at J, with 18 bases between the two ends. Germline V gene lookup returns CDR1 MDHEN and CDR2 SYDVKM. The CDR3 coding sequence is TGTGCCAGCAGTTTTCTCCCGGGGTACCTGAGTCAGCCCCAGCATTTT. As protein: CASSFLPGYLSQPQHF.

This clone was seen only once. The genes are TRBV18 and TRBJ2-6; D remains ambiguous. CDR3 size: 16 residues. The germline gives CDR1 KGHSH, CDR2 LQKENI. The V end was cut by 3 bases, the J end by 0 bases, with 9 bases between. This CDR3 is CASSPPRFSGANVLTF. The CDR3 coding sequence is TGTGCCAGCTCACCTCCCAGGTTCTCTGGGGCCAACGTCCTGACTTTC.

J is TRBJ2-3 and V is TRBV29-1; the match to TRBD2 covers 11 bases. The V segment lost 6 bases and the J segment 0 bases; nucleotides outside the gene matches: 8. CDR1 is SQVTM and CDR2 is ANQGSEA in the germline V gene. The CDR3 sequence is 16 residues long. The CDR3 bases are TGCAGCGTACTAGCGGGAGAAATCCTGAGCACAGATACGCAGTATTTT. Its translation: CSVLAGEILSTDTQYF.

The chain has TRBV5-6 and TRBJ1-2; D gene ambiguous. V lost 3 bases and J 7 bases, leaving 10 bases between the germline ends. Germline assignment: CDR1 SGHDT and CDR2 YYEEEE. The CDR3 contains 12 residues. The CDR3 is CASSSRPTGYTF. In DNA form, the CDR3 reads TGTGCCAGCAGCTCCCGGCCAACTGGCTACACCTTC.

This clone occurred once. This chain joins TRBV13 and TRBJ2-4; D call uncertain. Trimming shortened V by 4 bases and J by 9 bases, and 10 bases separated the two germline ends. CDR3 size: 12 residues. Germline V lookup: CDR1 PRHDT, CDR2 FYEKMQ (reference sequence). CDR3 nucleotides: TGTGCCAGCAGCTACGCTTCAAGCATTCAGTACTTC. It translates to CASSYASSIQYF.

The V gene is TRBV2, the J gene TRBJ1-4, with 9 nucleotides matching TRBD1. Germline trimming cut 4 bases from V and 10 bases from J; bases unmatched to any gene: 7. The germline CDR1 and CDR2 sequences are SNHLY and FYNNEI. The CDR3 covers 14 residues. CDR3 DNA: TGTGCCAGCAGTGTGGGACAGGGTTCTGGAAAACTGTTTTTT. It codes for CASSVGQGSGKLFF.

This chain connects TRBV6-5 to TRBJ2-1; no definite D call. This CDR3 has 16 amino acids. Germline-derived CDR1 and CDR2 are MNHEY and SVGAGI. V gave up 0 bases and J gave up 4 bases, with 13 bases separating them. CDR3 protein: CASSYSHLLLYNEQFF. In DNA form, the CDR3 reads TGTGCCAGCAGTTACTCTCACTTACTACTATACAATGAGCAGTTCTTC.

This clone occurred once. J is TRBJ1-2 and V is TRBV27; D possibly corresponds to TRBD1 (6 bases). The germline V gene has CDR1 MNHEY and CDR2 SMNVEV (reference sequence). The CDR3 consists of 14 residues. V dropped 4 bases and J dropped 4 bases, with 13 bases sitting between them. The DNA of the CDR3 is TGTGCCAGCAGTTCAGGGGTTTATGGCTATGGCTACACCTTC. Protein: CASSSGVYGYGYTF.

The chain's CDR3 is CASSDWNNEKLFF. DNA for the CDR3: TGTGCCAGCAGTGACTGGAATAATGAAAAACTGTTTTTT. This chain uses TRBV25-1 with TRBJ1-4; D gene uncertain. Germline CDR1 MGHDK, CDR2 SYGVNS. V gave up 3 bases and J gave up 4 bases, with 6 bases separating them. This CDR3 has 13 amino acids.

This chain uses TRBV2 with TRBJ1-6; a weak D match, TRBD1 (5 bases). The CDR3 spans 13 residues. The V gene's germline CDR1 is SNHLY and CDR2 FYNNEI. The V end lost 8 bases, the J end lost 10 bases, and 15 bases lay between the germline ends. CDR3 amino acids: CASGGEWGSPLHF. CDR3 coding DNA: TGTGCCAGCGGGGGGGAATGGGGGTCACCCCTCCACTTT. Full variable domain (outside the CDR3, taken from reference TRBV2 and TRBJ1-6): EPEVTQTPSHQVTQMGQEVILRCVPISNHLYFYWYRQILGQKVEFLVSFYNNEISEKSEIFDDQFSVERPDGSNFTLKIRSTKLEDSAMYFCASGGEWGSPLHFGNGTRLTVT.